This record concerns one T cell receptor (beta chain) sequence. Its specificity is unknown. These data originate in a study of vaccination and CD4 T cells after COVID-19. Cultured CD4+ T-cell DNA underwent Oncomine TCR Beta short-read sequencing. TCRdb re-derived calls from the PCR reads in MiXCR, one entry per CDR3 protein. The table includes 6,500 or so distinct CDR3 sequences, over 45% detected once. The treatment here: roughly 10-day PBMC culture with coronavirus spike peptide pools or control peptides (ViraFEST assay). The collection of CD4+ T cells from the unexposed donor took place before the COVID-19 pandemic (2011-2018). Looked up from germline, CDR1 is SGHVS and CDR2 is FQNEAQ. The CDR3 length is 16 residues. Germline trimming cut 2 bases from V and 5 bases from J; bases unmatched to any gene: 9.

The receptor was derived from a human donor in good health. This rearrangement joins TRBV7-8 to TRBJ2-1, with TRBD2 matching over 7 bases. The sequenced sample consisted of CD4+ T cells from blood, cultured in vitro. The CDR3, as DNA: TGTGCCAGCAGCTTAAAACGAGCGGGAATGAACAATGAGCAGTTCTTC. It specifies CASSLKRAGMNNEQFF.